This paragraph covers one TCR beta chain sequence. Distinct nucleotide sequences in the sample also encode this CDR3. The data were taken from a study of shared clonotypes between healthy human individuals. Naive CD8 isolation took CD45RO-negative cells positively selected for CCR7 and excluded terminally differentiated effector memory CD45RA+ cells. Germline V lookup: CDR1 MDHEN, CDR2 SYDVKM. The V segment lost 8 bases and the J segment 3 bases; nucleotides outside the gene matches: 7. The CDR3 runs to 13 residues. The method was immunoSEQ multiplex PCR; TCRdb's version includes in-frame clones alone and lacks a portion of them. The top ten hold 1% to 1.5% of the sample, which has about 2 million clones, just under 95% seen once.

The sequenced material came from naive CD8+ T cells sorted from blood. This sequence was found in a man aged 18 to 35 in good health. V usage is TRBV28 and J usage is TRBJ2-7, with 7 bases lining up with TRBD1. The CDR3 spells CASSFTGDYEQYF. The CDR3 nucleotides read TGTGCCAGCTCCTTTACAGGGGACTACGAGCAGTACTTC.